One and the same sample provided the 28 T cell receptor beta chains below, sequenced in a study of CD8 T cells in Susac syndrome. The authors reverse transcribed roughly 0.5 to 1 ug RNA with random hexamers. A single record per CDR3 protein comes from TCRdb applying MiXCR to the immunoSEQ multiplex PCR reads. The sample holds a few hundred thousand distinct CDR3 sequences, 70% to 90% seen once. The sequenced sample was CD8+ T cells from PBMCs. The receptor set was obtained from a human donor with multiple sclerosis.

The chain joins TRBV30 to TRBJ2-7; no clear D. The CDR3 is 13 residues long. In germline, CDR1 is GTSNPN, CDR2 SVGIG (reference sequence). V was cut by 0 bases and J by 3 bases, with 9 bases left in between. The CDR3 spells CAWSVSGVYEQYF. CDR3 DNA sequence: TGTGCCTGGAGTGTATCTGGCGTCTACGAGCAGTACTTC.

There are a few counts of this clonotype. The chain is built from TRBV6-1 and TRBJ1-1; D might be TRBD1 (6 bases). The CDR3 is 12 residues long. With 6 bases removed from V and 7 bases from J, the gap between germline ends came to 12 bases. CDR1 is MNHNS and CDR2 is SASEGT in the germline V gene. The CDR3 protein is CASRNRAVEAFF. CDR3 nucleotide sequence: TGTGCCAGCAGGAACAGGGCCGTTGAAGCTTTCTTT.

The chain carries TRBV7-9 and TRBJ2-5; no reliable D call. There are 12 residues in the CDR3. Trimming removed 7 bases from V and 5 bases from J, with 11 bases in between. Germline CDR1 reads SEHNR; CDR2 reads FQNEAQ (reference sequence). CDR3 in amino acids: CASNTEVETQYF. CDR3 in DNA: TGTGCCAGCAACACAGAGGTGGAGACCCAGTACTTC.

This clonotype has a handful of counts. The V and J genes are TRBV5-1 and TRBJ1-6; D is perhaps TRBD1 (6 bases). Germline V gives CDR1 SGHRS, CDR2 YFSETQ. CDR3 length: 15 residues. Trimming took off 3 bases at V and 7 bases at J, with 14 bases between the two ends. This CDR3 reads CASSSPVGGNSPLHF. The CDR3, as DNA: TGCGCCAGCAGCTCCCCGGTAGGGGGGAATTCACCCCTCCACTTT. The entire variable domain, with the rest obtained from reference TRBV5-1 and TRBJ1-6, is as follows: KAGVTQTPRYLIKTRGQQVTLSCSPISGHRSVSWYQQTPGQGLQFLFEYFSETQRNKGNFPGRFSGRQFSNSRSEMNVSTLELGDSALYLCASSSPVGGNSPLHFGNGTRLTVT.

DNA for the CDR3: TGTGCCAGCAGCACCGGGACAGGGGTTTACGAGCAGTACTTC. The encoded protein is CASSTGTGVYEQYF. The chain is built from TRBV5-4 and TRBJ2-7; 10 nucleotides agree with TRBD1. The CDR3 sequence is 14 residues long. Germline CDR1 SGHNT, CDR2 YYREEE (reference sequence). J was trimmed by 4 bases and V by 4 bases; bases with no gene match: 5.

This chain connects TRBV7-2 to TRBJ2-7; unclear D gene. The CDR3 has 16 residues. CDR1 and CDR2 from the germline V gene are SGHTA and FQGNSA. Trimming removed 0 bases from V and 5 bases from J, with 17 bases in between. The CDR3 DNA reads as TGTGCCAGCAGCTTAGCACTAAACACCCCTGGGGACGAGCAGTACTTC. Translation gives CASSLALNTPGDEQYF.

As DNA, the CDR3 is TGTGCCAGCAGTTTATCATTCGGGACCGGGGAGCTGTTTTTT. Amino acids: CASSLSFGTGELFF. The genes are TRBV27 and TRBJ2-2, with D uncertain. Germline-derived CDR1 and CDR2 are MNHEY and SMNVEV (reference sequence). V lost 0 bases and J lost 5, with 7 bases in between. The CDR3 extends over 14 amino acids.

This chain's CDR3 is CASSLKRGVTDTQYF. The CDR3 DNA follows: TGTGCCAGCAGCTTGAAGCGGGGGGTTACAGATACGCAGTATTTT. This chain links TRBV7-8 with TRBJ2-3; 9 positions match TRBD2. The CDR3 totals 15 residues. CDR1 is SGHVS and CDR2 is FQNEAQ in the germline V gene. The ends lost 3 bases at V and 3 bases at J; junction bases unmatched: 4.

The rearrangement joins TRBV6-2 or TRBV6-3 to TRBJ2-7; either TRBD1 or TRBD2 may supply D (5 bases each). Trimming removed 7 bases at V and 6 bases at J, with 25 bases between. This CDR3 has 16 amino acids. The germline V gene encodes CDR1 MNHEY and CDR2 SVGEGT. The CDR3 here is CASKPPTPGTYGEQYF. CDR3 coding DNA: TGTGCCAGCAAACCTCCCACCCCCGGGACCTATGGCGAGCAGTACTTC.

The rearrangement uses TRBV7-9 and TRBJ2-2; TRBD1 matches at 7 bases. J was trimmed by 4 bases and V by 6 bases; bases with no gene match: 11. The length of the CDR3 is 16 residues. Germline V CDR1 and CDR2: SEHNR, FQNEAQ (reference sequence). CDR3 residues: CASRPPQGVVTGELFF. The CDR3 bases are TGTGCCAGCAGGCCTCCGCAGGGGGTAGTCACCGGGGAGCTGTTTTTT.

The V and J genes are TRBV5-4 and TRBJ1-2, with TRBD1 matching 9 bases. From germline, CDR1 is SGHNT and CDR2 YYREEE (reference sequence). J gave up 6 bases and V 2 bases, and 5 bases lay outside the gene matches. The CDR3 extends over 14 amino acids. The CDR3 protein is CASSLPGQGHGYTF. The CDR3 bases are TGTGCCAGCAGCTTACCCGGACAGGGGCATGGCTACACCTTC.

The gene calls are TRBV19 and TRBJ1-1; no firm D call. The CDR3 sequence is 17 residues long. Trimming shortened V by 1 base and J by 6 bases, and 21 bases separated the two germline ends. In germline, CDR1 is LNHDA, CDR2 SQIVND (reference sequence). The CDR3 DNA reads as TGTGCCAGTAGTATAGCTAGCGGGAGCAGGTCGCAGGCTGAAGCTTTCTTT. Its protein product is CASSIASGSRSQAEAFF.

This chain joins TRBV3-1 and TRBJ2-5, with D perhaps TRBD2 (5 bases). This CDR3 contains 18 residues. V lost 1 base to trimming and J lost 0 bases, with 18 bases between them. CDR1 and CDR2 (germline): LGHDT, YNNKEL (reference sequence). The chain's CDR3 is CASSQGREREPYQETQYF. CDR3 nucleotides: TGTGCCAGCAGCCAAGGGCGAGAGAGGGAACCCTACCAAGAGACCCAGTACTTC.

CDR3 loop: CASRVSTSGSTYEQYF. CDR3 DNA sequence: TGTGCCAGTAGAGTATCGACTAGCGGGAGTACCTACGAGCAGTACTTC. The chain couples TRBV19 to TRBJ2-7, with TRBD2 identical over 12 bases. Looked up from germline, CDR1 is LNHDA and CDR2 is SQIVND (reference sequence). The ends lost 6 bases at V and 2 bases at J; junction bases unmatched: 8. This CDR3 contains 16 residues. Drawing the rest from reference TRBV19 and TRBJ2-7, the complete variable domain is DGGITQSPKYLFRKEGQNVTLSCEQNLNHDAMYWYRQDPGQGLRLIYYSQIVNDFQKGDIAEGYSVSREKKESFPLTVTSAQKNPTAFYLCASRVSTSGSTYEQYFGPGTRLTVT.

This clonotype has just one count. The V call is TRBV4-3, the J call TRBJ1-4; D call uncertain. Between the trimmed V and J ends, which lost 0 bases and 6 bases, there was a span of 11 bases. CDR1 LGHNA and CDR2 YSLEER come from the germline V gene. The CDR3 loop spans 15 amino acids. Here the CDR3 DNA reads TGCGCCAGCAGCCAAGAAGAGACATCCGATGAAAAACTGTTTTTT. Encoded protein: CASSQEETSDEKLFF.

V usage is TRBV20-1 and J usage is TRBJ2-7; D possibly corresponds to TRBD1 (6 bases). The germline gives CDR1 DFQATT, CDR2 SNEGSKA (reference sequence). V was clipped by 3 bases and J by 6 bases, with 15 bases between them. The CDR3 runs 13 residues. The CDR3 DNA reads TGCAGTGCTAGCTCTACAGGGTATGGCGAGCAGTACTTC. This codes for CSASSTGYGEQYF.

The V call is TRBV7-2, the J call TRBJ2-7; the match to TRBD2 covers 7 bases. This CDR3 contains 15 residues. Germline loops: CDR1 SGHTA, CDR2 FQGNSA. With V trimmed by 2 bases and J by 3 bases, 7 bases remained unmatched. CDR3 in DNA: TGTGCCAGCAGCTTAAGTGCGGGAGCGGTCTACGAGCAGTACTTC. Its translation: CASSLSAGAVYEQYF.

The chain carries TRBV6-1 and TRBJ2-3; D may be TRBD2 (6 bases). The V and J ends lost 4 bases and 4 bases respectively, with 18 bases between them. This CDR3 spans 16 amino acids. CDR1 and CDR2 from the germline V gene are MNHNS and SASEGT. CDR3 DNA sequence: TGTGCCAGCAGTGCCCTTAGCGGAGAAGGGGCAGATACGCAGTATTTT. Translated, it gives CASSALSGEGADTQYF.

This chain uses TRBV7-9 with TRBJ2-3; D is undetermined. The CDR3 runs to 14 residues. Germline CDR1 SEHNR, CDR2 FQNEAQ (reference sequence). V gave up 4 bases and J gave up 3 bases, with 11 bases separating them. DNA for the CDR3: TGTGCCAGCAGCTCGGGCAGGCTAACAGATACGCAGTATTTT. It codes for CASSSGRLTDTQYF.

V gene TRBV9 combines with J gene TRBJ2-7; tentatively, D is TRBD2 (6 bases). Germline assignment: CDR1 SGDLS and CDR2 YYNGEE. CDR3 size: 14 residues. Trimming took 0 bases from V and 6 from J, leaving 13 bases between them. The chain's CDR3 is CASSVGAGSVEQYF. CDR3 sequence (DNA): TGTGCCAGCAGCGTAGGGGCGGGATCCGTCGAGCAGTACTTC.

V is TRBV24-1 and J is TRBJ2-1, with 7 bases lining up with TRBD1. V shed 0 bases, J shed 5 bases, and the junction held 9 bases outside the gene matches. The CDR3 has 17 residues. The germline V gene encodes CDR1 KGHDR and CDR2 SFDVKD. CDR3 sequence reads: CATSDLQTGQANNEQFF. The CDR3 bases are TGTGCCACCAGTGATTTGCAAACCGGACAGGCCAACAATGAGCAGTTCTTC.

The chain couples TRBV7-2 to TRBJ2-3; D gene unclear. This CDR3 spans 14 amino acids. CDR1 and CDR2 (germline): SGHTA, FQGNSA. V gave up 1 base and J gave up 0 bases, with 5 bases separating them. The CDR3, as DNA: TGTGCCAGCAGCTTAGTGATCAGCACAGATACGCAGTATTTT. Protein: CASSLVISTDTQYF. The variable domain in full, with the rest retrieved from reference TRBV7-2 and TRBJ2-3, is GAGVSQSPSNKVTEKGKDVELRCDPISGHTALYWYRQSLGQGLEFLIYFQGNSAPDKSGLPSDRFSAERTGGSVSTLTIQRTQQEDSAVYLCASSLVISTDTQYFGPGTRLTVL.

The sample holds a few counts of this clonotype. The V call is TRBV9, the J call TRBJ1-3; TRBD1 might be the D (6 bases). V lost 3 bases to trimming and J lost 0 bases, with 10 bases between them. In germline, CDR1 is SGDLS, CDR2 YYNGEE. The CDR3 loop spans 15 amino acids. Written as DNA, the CDR3 is TGTGCCAGCAGCGCTTCGACAGGCTCTGGAAACACCATATATTTT. Translating it yields CASSASTGSGNTIYF.

The chain has TRBV15 and TRBJ2-7; the D gene is possibly TRBD1 (6 bases). The V and J ends lost 3 bases and 3 bases respectively, with 9 bases between them. CDR3 length equals 13 residues. CDR1 and CDR2 from the germline V gene are LNHNV and YYDKDF (reference sequence). This CDR3 reads CATSRQDSYEQYF. The CDR3 region has the DNA TGTGCCACCAGCAGGCAGGACAGCTACGAGCAGTACTTC.

This chain uses TRBV5-1 with TRBJ2-7; 10 nucleotides agree with TRBD1. The CDR3 runs to 14 residues. The ends lost 4 bases at V and 3 bases at J; junction bases unmatched: 4. Germline loops: CDR1 SGHRS, CDR2 YFSETQ. Here the CDR3 DNA reads TGCGCCAGCAGCGGACAGGGGGTCCTCTACGAGCAGTACTTC. Its translation: CASSGQGVLYEQYF.

V gene TRBV20-1 combines with J gene TRBJ2-5; the D call may be TRBD1 or TRBD2 (5 bases each). Germline V gene sequence: CDR1 DFQATT, CDR2 SNEGSKA (reference sequence). The CDR3 runs 14 residues. V lost 6 bases and J 7 bases, leaving 21 bases between the germline ends. The CDR3 is CSANTRDPGWTQYF. CDR3 in DNA: TGCAGTGCAAACACCCGGGACCCCGGATGGACCCAGTACTTC.

The chain carries TRBV19 and TRBJ2-7; D gene uncertain. The CDR3 loop spans 14 amino acids. Trimming shortened V by 7 bases and J by 4 bases, and 17 bases separated the two germline ends. Germline values: CDR1 LNHDA, CDR2 SQIVND (reference sequence). CDR3 sequence: CASNPGSSQYEQYF. In nucleotides, the CDR3 is TGTGCCAGTAATCCCGGCTCGTCTCAGTACGAGCAGTACTTC.

The chain is built from TRBV2 and TRBJ2-7; D is perhaps TRBD1 (6 bases). Germline V gene lookup returns CDR1 SNHLY and CDR2 FYNNEI. The CDR3 consists of 14 residues. V lost 5 bases to trimming and J lost 2 bases, with 13 bases between them. The CDR3 loop reads CASSMLPGAYEQYF. The CDR3 DNA reads TGTGCCAGCAGTATGTTACCAGGGGCCTACGAGCAGTACTTC.